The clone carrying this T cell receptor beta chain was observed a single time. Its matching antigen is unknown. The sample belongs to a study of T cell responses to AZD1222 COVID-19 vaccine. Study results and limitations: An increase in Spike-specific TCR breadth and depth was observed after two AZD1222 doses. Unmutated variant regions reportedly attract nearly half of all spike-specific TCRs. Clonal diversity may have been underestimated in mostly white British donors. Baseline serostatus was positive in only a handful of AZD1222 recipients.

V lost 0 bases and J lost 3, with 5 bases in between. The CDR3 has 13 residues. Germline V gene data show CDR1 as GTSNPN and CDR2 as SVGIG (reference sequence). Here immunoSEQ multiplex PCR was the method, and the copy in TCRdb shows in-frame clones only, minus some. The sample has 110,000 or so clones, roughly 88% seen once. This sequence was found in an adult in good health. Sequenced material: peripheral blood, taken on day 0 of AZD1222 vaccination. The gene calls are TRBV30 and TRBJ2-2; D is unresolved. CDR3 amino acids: CAWSVADTGELFF. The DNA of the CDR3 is TGTGCCTGGAGTGTGGCGGACACCGGGGAGCTGTTTTTT.